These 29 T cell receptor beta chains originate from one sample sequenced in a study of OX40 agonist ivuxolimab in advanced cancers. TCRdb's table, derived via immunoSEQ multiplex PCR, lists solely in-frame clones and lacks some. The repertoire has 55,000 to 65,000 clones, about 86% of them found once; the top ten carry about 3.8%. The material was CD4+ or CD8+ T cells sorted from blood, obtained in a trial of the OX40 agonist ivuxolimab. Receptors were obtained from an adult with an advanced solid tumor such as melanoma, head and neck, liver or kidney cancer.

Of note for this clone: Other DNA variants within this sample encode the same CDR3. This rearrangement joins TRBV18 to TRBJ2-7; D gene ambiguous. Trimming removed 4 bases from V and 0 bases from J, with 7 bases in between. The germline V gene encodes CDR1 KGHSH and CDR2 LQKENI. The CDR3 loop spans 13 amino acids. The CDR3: CASSRTDSYEQYF. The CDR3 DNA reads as TGTGCCAGCTCACGGACCGACTCCTACGAGCAGTACTTC.

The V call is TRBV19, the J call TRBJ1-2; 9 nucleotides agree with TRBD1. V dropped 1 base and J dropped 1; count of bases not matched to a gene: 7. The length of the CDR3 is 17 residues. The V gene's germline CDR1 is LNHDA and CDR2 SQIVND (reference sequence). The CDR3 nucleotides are TGTGCCAGTAGTATAGCGACAGGGGGACAGCGTAACTATGGCTACACCTTC. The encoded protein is CASSIATGGQRNYGYTF. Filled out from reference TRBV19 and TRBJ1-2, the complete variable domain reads DGGITQSPKYLFRKEGQNVTLSCEQNLNHDAMYWYRQDPGQGLRLIYYSQIVNDFQKGDIAEGYSVSREKKESFPLTVTSAQKNPTAFYLCASSIATGGQRNYGYTFGSGTRLTVV.

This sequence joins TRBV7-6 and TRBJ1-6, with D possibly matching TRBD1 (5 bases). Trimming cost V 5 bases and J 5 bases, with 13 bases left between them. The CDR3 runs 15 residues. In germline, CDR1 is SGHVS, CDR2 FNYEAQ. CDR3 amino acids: CASSGGRENNSPLHF. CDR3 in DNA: TGTGCCAGCAGCGGAGGCAGGGAAAATAATTCACCCCTCCACTTT. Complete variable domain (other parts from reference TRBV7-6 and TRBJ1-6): GAGVSQSPRYKVTKRGQDVALRCDPISGHVSLYWYRQALGQGPEFLTYFNYEAQQDKSGLPNDRFSAERPEGSISTLTIQRTEQRDSAMYRCASSGGRENNSPLHFGNGTRLTVT.

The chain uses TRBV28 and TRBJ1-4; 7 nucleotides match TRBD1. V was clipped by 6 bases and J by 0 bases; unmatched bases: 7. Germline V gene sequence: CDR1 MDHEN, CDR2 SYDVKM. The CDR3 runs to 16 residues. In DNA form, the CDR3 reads TGTGCCAGCAGAACCCATGGGACAGCAACTAATGAAAAACTGTTTTTT. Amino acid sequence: CASRTHGTATNEKLFF.

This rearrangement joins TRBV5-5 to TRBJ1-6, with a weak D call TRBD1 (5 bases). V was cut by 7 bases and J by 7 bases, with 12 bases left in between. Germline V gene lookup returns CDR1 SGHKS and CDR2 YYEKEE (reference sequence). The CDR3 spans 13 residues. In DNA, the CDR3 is TGTGCCAGCCTGCGACAGCTCAATTCACCCCTCCACTTT. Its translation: CASLRQLNSPLHF.

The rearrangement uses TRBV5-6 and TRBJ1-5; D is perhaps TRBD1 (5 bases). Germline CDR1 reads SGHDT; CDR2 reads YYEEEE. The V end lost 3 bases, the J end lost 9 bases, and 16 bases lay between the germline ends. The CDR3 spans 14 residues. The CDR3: CASSSGPGGGPQHF. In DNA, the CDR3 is TGTGCCAGCAGCTCGGGGCCGGGCGGGGGGCCCCAGCATTTT. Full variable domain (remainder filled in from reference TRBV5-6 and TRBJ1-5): DAGVTQSPTHLIKTRGQQVTLRCSPKSGHDTVSWYQQALGQGPQFIFQYYEEEERQRGNFPDRFSGHQFPNYSSELNVNALLLGDSALYLCASSSGPGGGPQHFGDGTRLSIL.

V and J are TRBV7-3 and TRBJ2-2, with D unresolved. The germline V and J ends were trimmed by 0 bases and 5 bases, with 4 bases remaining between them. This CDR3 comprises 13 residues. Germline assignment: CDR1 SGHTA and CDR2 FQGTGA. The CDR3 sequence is CASSLTGTGELFF. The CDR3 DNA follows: TGTGCCAGCAGCTTAACCGGGACCGGGGAGCTGTTTTTT.

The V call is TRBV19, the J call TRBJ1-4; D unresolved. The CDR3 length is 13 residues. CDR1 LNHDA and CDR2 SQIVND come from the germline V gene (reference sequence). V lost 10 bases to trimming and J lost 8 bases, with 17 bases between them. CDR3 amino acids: CANSMGFREKLFF. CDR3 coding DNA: TGTGCCAACAGTATGGGTTTTCGGGAAAAACTGTTTTTT.

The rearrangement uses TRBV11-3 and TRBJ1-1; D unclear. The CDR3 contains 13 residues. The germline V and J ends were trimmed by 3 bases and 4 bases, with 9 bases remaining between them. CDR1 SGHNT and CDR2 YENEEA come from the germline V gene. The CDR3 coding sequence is TGTGCCAGCAGCTTGACCCGGGTCACTGAAGCTTTCTTT. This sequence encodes CASSLTRVTEAFF.

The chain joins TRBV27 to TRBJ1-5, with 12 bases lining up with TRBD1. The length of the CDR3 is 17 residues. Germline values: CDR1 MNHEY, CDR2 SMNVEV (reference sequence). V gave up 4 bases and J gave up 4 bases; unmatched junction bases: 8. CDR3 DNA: TGTGCCAGCAGTTCTTCCGGGACAGGGGGCGGAAATCAGCCCCAGCATTTT. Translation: CASSSSGTGGGNQPQHF.

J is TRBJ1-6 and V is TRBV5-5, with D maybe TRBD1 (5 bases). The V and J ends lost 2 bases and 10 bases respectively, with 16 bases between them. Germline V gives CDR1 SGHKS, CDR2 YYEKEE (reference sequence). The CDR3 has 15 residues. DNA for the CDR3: TGTGCCAGCAGCTTCTCGTTTCCGGGGGACTCACCCCTCCACTTT. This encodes CASSFSFPGDSPLHF.

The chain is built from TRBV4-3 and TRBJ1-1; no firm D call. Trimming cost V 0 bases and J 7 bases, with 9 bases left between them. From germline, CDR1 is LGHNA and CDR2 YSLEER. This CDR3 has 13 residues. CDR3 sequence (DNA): TGCGCCAGCAGCCAAGAGCTCTACTATGAAGCTTTCTTT. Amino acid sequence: CASSQELYYEAFF.

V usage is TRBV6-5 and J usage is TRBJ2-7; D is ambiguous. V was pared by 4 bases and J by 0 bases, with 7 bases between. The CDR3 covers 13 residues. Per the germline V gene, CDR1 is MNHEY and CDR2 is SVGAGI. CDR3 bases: TGTGCCAGCAGTTTTCCGGCCTCCTACGAGCAGTACTTC. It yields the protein CASSFPASYEQYF.

Here the CDR3 DNA reads TGTGCCAGCAGCCCAACCCCGCTTGGCATTCAGTACTTC. Translating it yields CASSPTPLGIQYF. The chain has TRBV7-3 and TRBJ2-4; D unresolved. CDR3 size: 13 residues. Between the trimmed V and J ends, which lost 5 bases and 9 bases, there was a span of 14 bases. CDR1 SGHTA and CDR2 FQGTGA come from the germline V gene.

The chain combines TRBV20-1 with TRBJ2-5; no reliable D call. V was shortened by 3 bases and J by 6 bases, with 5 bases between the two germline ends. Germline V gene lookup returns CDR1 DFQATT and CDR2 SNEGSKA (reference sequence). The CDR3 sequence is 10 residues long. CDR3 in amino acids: CSASIQTQYF. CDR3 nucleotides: TGCAGTGCTAGCATTCAGACCCAGTACTTC.

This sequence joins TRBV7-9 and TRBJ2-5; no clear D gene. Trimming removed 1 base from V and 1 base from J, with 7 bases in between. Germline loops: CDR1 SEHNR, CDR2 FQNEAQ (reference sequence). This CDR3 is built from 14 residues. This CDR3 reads CASSLGRIQETQYF. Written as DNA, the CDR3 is TGTGCCAGCAGCTTAGGACGGATCCAAGAGACCCAGTACTTC. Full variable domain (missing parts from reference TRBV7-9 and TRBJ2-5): DTGVSQNPRHKITKRGQNVTFRCDPISEHNRLYWYRQTLGQGPEFLTYFQNEAQLEKSRLLSDRFSAERPKGSFSTLEIQRTEQGDSAMYLCASSLGRIQETQYFGPGTRLLVL.

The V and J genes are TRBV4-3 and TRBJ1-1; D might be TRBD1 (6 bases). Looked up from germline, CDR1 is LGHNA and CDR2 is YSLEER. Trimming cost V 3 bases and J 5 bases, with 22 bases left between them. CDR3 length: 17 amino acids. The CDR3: CASSQGIDRLSLTEAFF. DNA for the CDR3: TGCGCCAGCAGCCAGGGTATCGACAGGTTGTCTTTGACTGAAGCTTTCTTT.

This CDR3 is CASSTGGNTIYF. CDR3 nucleotide sequence: TGTGCCAGCAGTACCGGGGGAAACACCATATATTTT. The chain links TRBV6-6 to TRBJ1-3; the D is unclear. Germline assignment: CDR1 MNHNY and CDR2 SVGAGI (reference sequence). The CDR3 loop spans 12 amino acids. V lost 5 bases and J 4 bases, leaving 6 bases between the germline ends.

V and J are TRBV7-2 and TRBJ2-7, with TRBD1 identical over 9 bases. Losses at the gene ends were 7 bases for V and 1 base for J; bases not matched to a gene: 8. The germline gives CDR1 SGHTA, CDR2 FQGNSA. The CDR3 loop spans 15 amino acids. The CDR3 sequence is CASTPGTGRSYEQYF. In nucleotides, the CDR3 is TGTGCCAGCACCCCCGGGACAGGGAGGTCCTACGAGCAGTACTTC.

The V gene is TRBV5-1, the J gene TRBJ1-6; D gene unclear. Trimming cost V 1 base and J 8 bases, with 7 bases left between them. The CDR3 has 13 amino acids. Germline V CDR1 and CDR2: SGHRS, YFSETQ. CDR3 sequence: CASSLNRDSPLHF. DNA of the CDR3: TGCGCCAGCAGCTTGAACCGGGATTCACCCCTCCACTTT. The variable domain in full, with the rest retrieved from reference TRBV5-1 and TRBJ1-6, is KAGVTQTPRYLIKTRGQQVTLSCSPISGHRSVSWYQQTPGQGLQFLFEYFSETQRNKGNFPGRFSGRQFSNSRSEMNVSTLELGDSALYLCASSLNRDSPLHFGNGTRLTVT.

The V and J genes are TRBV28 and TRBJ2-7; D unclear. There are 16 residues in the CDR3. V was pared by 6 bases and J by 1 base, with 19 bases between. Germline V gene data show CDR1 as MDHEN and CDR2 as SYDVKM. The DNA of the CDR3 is TGTGCCAGCAGCCAACCGGGTAAATCCCTTTCCTACGAGCAGTACTTC. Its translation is CASSQPGKSLSYEQYF.

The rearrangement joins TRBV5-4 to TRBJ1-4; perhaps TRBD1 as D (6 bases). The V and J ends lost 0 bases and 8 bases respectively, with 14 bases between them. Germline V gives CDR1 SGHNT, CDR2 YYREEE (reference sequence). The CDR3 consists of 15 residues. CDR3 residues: CASSLAGAGEEKLFF. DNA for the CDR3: TGTGCCAGCAGCTTGGCCGGGGCAGGGGAGGAAAAACTGTTTTTT.

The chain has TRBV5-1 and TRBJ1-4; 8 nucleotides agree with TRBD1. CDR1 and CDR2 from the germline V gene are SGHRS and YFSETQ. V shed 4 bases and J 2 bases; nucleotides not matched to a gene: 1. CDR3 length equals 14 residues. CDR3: CASSAGGTNEKLFF. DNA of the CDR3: TGCGCCAGCAGCGCAGGGGGCACTAATGAAAAACTGTTTTTT.

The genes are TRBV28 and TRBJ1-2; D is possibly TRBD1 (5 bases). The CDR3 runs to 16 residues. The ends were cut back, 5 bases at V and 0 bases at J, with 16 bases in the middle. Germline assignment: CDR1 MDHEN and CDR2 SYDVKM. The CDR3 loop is CASSVEGASSNYGYTF. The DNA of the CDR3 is TGTGCCAGCAGTGTGGAAGGGGCGAGTTCTAACTATGGCTACACCTTC.

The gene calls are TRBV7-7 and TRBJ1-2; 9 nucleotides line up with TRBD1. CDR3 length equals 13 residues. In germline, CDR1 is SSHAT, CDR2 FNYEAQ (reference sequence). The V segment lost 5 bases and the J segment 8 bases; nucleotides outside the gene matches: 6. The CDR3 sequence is CASSQDRGGGYTF. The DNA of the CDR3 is TGTGCCAGCAGCCAGGACAGGGGAGGCGGCTACACCTTC.

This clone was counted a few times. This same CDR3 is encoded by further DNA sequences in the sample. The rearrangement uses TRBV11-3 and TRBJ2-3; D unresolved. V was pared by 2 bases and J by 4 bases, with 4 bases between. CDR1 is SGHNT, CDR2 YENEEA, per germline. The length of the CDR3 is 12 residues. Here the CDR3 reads CASSLRPDTQYF. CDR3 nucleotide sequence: TGTGCCAGCAGCTTAAGACCAGATACGCAGTATTTT. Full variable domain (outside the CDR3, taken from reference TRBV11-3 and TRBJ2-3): EAGVVQSPRYKIIEKKQPVAFWCNPISGHNTLYWYLQNLGQGPELLIRYENEEAVDDSQLPKDRFSAERLKGVDSTLKIQPAELGDSAVYLCASSLRPDTQYFGPGTRLTVL.

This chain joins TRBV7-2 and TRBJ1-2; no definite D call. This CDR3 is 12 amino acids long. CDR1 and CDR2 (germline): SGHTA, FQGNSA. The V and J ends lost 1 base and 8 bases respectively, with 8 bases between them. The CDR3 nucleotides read TGTGCCAGCAGCTTAGGGTTCGTGGGCTACACCTTC. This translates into CASSLGFVGYTF.

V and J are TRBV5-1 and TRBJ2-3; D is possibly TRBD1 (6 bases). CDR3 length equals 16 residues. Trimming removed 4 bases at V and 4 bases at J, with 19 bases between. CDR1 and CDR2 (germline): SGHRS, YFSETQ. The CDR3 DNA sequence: TGCGCCAGCAGCCATGAGGGCAGGGGTAGGGCAGATACGCAGTATTTT. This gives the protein CASSHEGRGRADTQYF.

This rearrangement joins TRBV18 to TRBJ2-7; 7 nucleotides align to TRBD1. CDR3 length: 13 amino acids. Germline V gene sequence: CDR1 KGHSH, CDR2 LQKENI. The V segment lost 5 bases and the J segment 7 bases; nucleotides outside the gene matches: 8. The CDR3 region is CASSANRGGEQYF. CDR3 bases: TGTGCCAGCTCAGCCAACAGGGGCGGGGAGCAGTACTTC.